The TCR beta chain described here comes from a study of blood T cell repertoires in COVID-19. Germline assignment: CDR1 MDHEN and CDR2 SYDVKM. This CDR3 comprises 14 residues. V was pared by 6 bases and J by 3 bases, with 15 bases between. As originally analysed: Estimates of nucleated cell counts were drawn from the amplification of reference gene primers. Method: immunoSEQ multiplex PCR; TCRdb's copy keeps in-frame clones and lacks some. Clone size and V and J calls were adopted from that table, with D and trimming inferred from the DNA. The data show tens of thousands of clones, with about 82% seen just once and 12% held by the top ten.

The gene calls are TRBV28 and TRBJ2-7, with a possible D match to TRBD1 (5 bases). The clonotype originates from a human donor in a cohort sampled during active COVID-19. Sequences were obtained from peripheral blood. This chain's CDR3 is CASSRLRDLYEQYF. CDR3 DNA: TGTGCCAGCAGCCGACTCAGGGATCTCTACGAGCAGTACTTC.